The clone carrying this TCR beta chain was counted only a few times. Antigen unknown. The record originates from a study of shared clonotypes between healthy human individuals. Turning to the study itself: Three CD4 naive, three CD4 memory, two CD8 naive and one CD8 memory plate were used per donor.

Deep-level settings were used for running the assay. Assay used: immunoSEQ multiplex PCR; TCRdb lists only in-frame clones, some missing. The repertoire holds roughly 640,000 clones, with less than 85% as singletons. Per the germline V gene, CDR1 is LNHDA and CDR2 is SQIVND (reference sequence). This CDR3 has 17 residues. The V end was cut by 0 bases, the J end by 0 bases, with 12 bases between. Study-level findings and limits: Larger estimated richness was generally seen in naive subsets than in memory subsets.

Sequencing was carried out using memory CD4+ T cells sorted from blood. Stated subset: CD45RA-negative fraction. The J gene is TRBJ1-5, the V gene TRBV19, with no clear D. The receptor comes from a woman in her twenties or thirties in good health. The CDR3 DNA reads TGTGCCAGTAGTATAGAGGACCCGGCTTATAGCAATCAGCCCCAGCATTTT. It is translated as CASSIEDPAYSNQPQHF.